Below are 9 T cell receptor beta chains sequenced from a single sample in a study of molecular identifiers for immune sequencing clone quantification. TCRdb re-called the PCR reads with MiXCR, one entry per CDR3 protein. This table holds hundreds of thousands of distinct CDR3 sequences, around 25% found once. Sequences were obtained from naive CD8+ T cells from blood, with Jurkat cell RNA spiked in. Subset noted: FACS-sorted CD8+CD4-CCR7+CD45RA+ naive T cells. Source of these receptors: a human donor in good health. Some libraries in this study had Jurkat cell RNA spiked in.

This clonotype was counted at least ten times. The chain has TRBV29-1 and TRBJ1-1; no definite D call. The V end was cut by 4 bases, the J end by 5 bases, with 5 bases between. This CDR3 comprises 10 residues. Germline V lookup: CDR1 SQVTM, CDR2 ANQGSEA. The CDR3 bases are TGCAGCGTTGTGATTACTGAAGCTTTCTTT. Protein: CSVVITEAFF.

The V call is TRBV19, the J call TRBJ2-1; 10 bases are shared with TRBD2. The CDR3 consists of 16 residues. Germline lookup yields CDR1 LNHDA and CDR2 SQIVND (reference sequence). V gave up 5 bases and J gave up 3 bases; unmatched junction bases: 7. This CDR3 reads CASSGLLAGVYNEQFF. CDR3 nucleotide sequence: TGTGCCAGTAGTGGATTGCTAGCGGGGGTCTACAATGAGCAGTTCTTC.

This clonotype came up a few times. This rearrangement joins TRBV19 to TRBJ1-5, with D tentatively TRBD1 (5 bases). Trimming removed 7 bases from V and 10 bases from J, with 20 bases in between. The CDR3 is 14 amino acids. CDR1 and CDR2 from the germline V gene are LNHDA and SQIVND (reference sequence). The CDR3 DNA reads as TGTGCCAGTACCGATTGGGGGGGTCGGGATCCCCAGCATTTT. The encoded protein is CASTDWGGRDPQHF.

The sample holds many counts of this clonotype. The chain joins TRBV3-1 to TRBJ2-7; either TRBD1 or TRBD2 may supply D (5 bases each). Trimming stripped 4 bases from V and 2 bases from J, with 12 bases between. The CDR3 has 14 residues. The V gene's germline CDR1 is LGHDT and CDR2 YNNKEL (reference sequence). This chain's CDR3 is CASSPGTLTYEQYF. Written as DNA, the CDR3 is TGTGCCAGCAGCCCCGGGACCCTCACCTACGAGCAGTACTTC.

Many counts were recorded for this clonotype. The gene calls are TRBV7-9 and TRBJ1-4; TRBD1 matches at 11 bases. CDR1 is SEHNR and CDR2 is FQNEAQ in the germline V gene (reference sequence). The V segment lost 4 bases and the J segment 7 bases; nucleotides outside the gene matches: 11. CDR3 size: 17 residues. CDR3: CASSSTAGTGGGEKLFF. DNA of the CDR3: TGTGCCAGCAGCTCAACGGCGGGGACAGGGGGAGGTGAAAAACTGTTTTTT.

This clonotype was picked up many times. The chain uses TRBV7-9 and TRBJ2-7, with 8 bases fitting TRBD2. The CDR3 runs 13 residues. Trimming took 5 bases from V and 3 from J; bases not matched to a gene: 3. Per the germline V gene, CDR1 is SEHNR and CDR2 is FQNEAQ (reference sequence). Written as DNA, the CDR3 is TGTGCCAGCAGCGGCGGGACTAGCTACGAGCAGTACTTC. Its translation is CASSGGTSYEQYF.

The chain has TRBV12-3 or TRBV12-4 and TRBJ2-1; D might be TRBD1 (6 bases). V lost 6 bases to trimming and J lost 0 bases, with 12 bases between them. This CDR3 comprises 15 residues. The CDR3 DNA sequence: TGTGCCAGCAGGGGAGCGGACAGCTCCTACAATGAGCAGTTCTTC. Its protein is CASRGADSSYNEQFF.

This clonotype showed up many times. The gene calls are TRBV7-9 and TRBJ2-7; unclear D gene. V lost 4 bases, J lost 1 base, and 14 bases lay in between. This CDR3 spans 15 amino acids. Germline CDR1 SEHNR, CDR2 FQNEAQ (reference sequence). The chain's CDR3 is CASSSSTSTSYEQYF. DNA of the CDR3: TGTGCCAGCAGCTCAAGTACCAGCACATCCTACGAGCAGTACTTC. Variable domain in full (rest from reference TRBV7-9 and TRBJ2-7): DTGVSQNPRHKITKRGQNVTFRCDPISEHNRLYWYRQTLGQGPEFLTYFQNEAQLEKSRLLSDRFSAERPKGSFSTLEIQRTEQGDSAMYLCASSSSTSTSYEQYFGPGTRLTVT.

To note about this clonotype: It is unclear where the CDR3 begins or ends on the DNA, so no DNA is shown, and the CDR3 is as TCRdb lists it. CDR3: CAWGRGTAYNGRFF. The chain carries TRBV30 and TRBJ2-1. The germline V gene encodes CDR1 GTSNPN and CDR2 SVGIG (reference sequence). The CDR3 is 14 residues long, ends included.